Below, 5 T cell receptor beta chains from the same sample are listed, as sequenced in a study of cytomegalovirus exposure and HLA in healthy donors. 60 Vbeta and 13 Jbeta primers were used in PCR. This table comes from immunoSEQ multiplex PCR, and its TCRdb copy is limited to in-frame clones, with some not included. In the table there are some 180,000 clones, about 79% of which are singletons. The sample comprised PBMCs. The source of these receptors is a man aged 18 to 35 in good health and CMV-seronegative.

The rearrangement links TRBV30 to TRBJ2-3; TRBD1 is a possible D gene (6 bases). The CDR3 length is 13 residues. Deletions cut 3 bases from V and 3 bases from J, with 10 bases between. CDR1 is GTSNPN and CDR2 is SVGIG in the germline V gene (reference sequence). The chain's CDR3 is CAWSRGWTDTQYF. DNA of the CDR3: TGTGCCTGGAGCAGGGGCTGGACAGATACGCAGTATTTT.

In its sample, this clone was seen a few times. The J gene is TRBJ1-1, the V gene TRBV28; weak D call: TRBD1 (5 bases). This CDR3 has 16 residues. CDR1 MDHEN and CDR2 SYDVKM come from the germline V gene. V lost 3 bases to trimming and J lost 3 bases, with 17 bases between them. DNA for the CDR3: TGTGCCAGCAGTTTCGGACACGGAGCCTCCTACACTGAAGCTTTCTTT. It translates to CASSFGHGASYTEAFF. Full variable domain (rest looked up from reference TRBV28 and TRBJ1-1): DVKVTQSSRYLVKRTGEKVFLECVQDMDHENMFWYRQDPGLGLRLIYFSYDVKMKEKGDIPEGYSVSREKKERFSLILESASTNQTSMYLCASSFGHGASYTEAFFGQGTRLTVV.

The J gene is TRBJ1-5, the V gene TRBV19; TRBD1 matches 7 bases. This CDR3 is 19 amino acids long. Germline trimming cut 5 bases from V and 1 base from J; bases unmatched to any gene: 17. The V gene's germline CDR1 is LNHDA and CDR2 SQIVND (reference sequence). The CDR3 DNA is TGTGCCAGTAGTTCACCGACAGGGCTCCGTTCATTAAGCAATCAGCCCCAGCATTTT. It is translated as CASSSPTGLRSLSNQPQHF. Full variable domain (remainder filled in from reference TRBV19 and TRBJ1-5): DGGITQSPKYLFRKEGQNVTLSCEQNLNHDAMYWYRQDPGQGLRLIYYSQIVNDFQKGDIAEGYSVSREKKESFPLTVTSAQKNPTAFYLCASSSPTGLRSLSNQPQHFGDGTRLSIL.

CDR3 bases: TGTGCCAGCAGCTTAACGGCGGCAGCGGCCTATGGCTACACCTTC. Amino acid sequence: CASSLTAAAAYGYTF. The chain has TRBV7-3 and TRBJ1-2; no firm D call. The V end lost 0 bases, the J end lost 4 bases, and 12 bases lay between the germline ends. Germline V gives CDR1 SGHTA, CDR2 FQGTGA. The CDR3 contains 15 residues.

This CDR3 is CASSQVFGGVNTGELFF. The CDR3 DNA reads TGCGCCAGCAGCCAAGTTTTCGGGGGGGTCAACACCGGGGAGCTGTTTTTT. The chain joins TRBV4-1 to TRBJ2-2, with 8 bases lining up with TRBD2. Germline CDR1 reads MGHRA; CDR2 reads YSYEKL. CDR3 length: 17 amino acids. V shed 1 base, J shed 2 bases, and the junction held 6 bases outside the gene matches.